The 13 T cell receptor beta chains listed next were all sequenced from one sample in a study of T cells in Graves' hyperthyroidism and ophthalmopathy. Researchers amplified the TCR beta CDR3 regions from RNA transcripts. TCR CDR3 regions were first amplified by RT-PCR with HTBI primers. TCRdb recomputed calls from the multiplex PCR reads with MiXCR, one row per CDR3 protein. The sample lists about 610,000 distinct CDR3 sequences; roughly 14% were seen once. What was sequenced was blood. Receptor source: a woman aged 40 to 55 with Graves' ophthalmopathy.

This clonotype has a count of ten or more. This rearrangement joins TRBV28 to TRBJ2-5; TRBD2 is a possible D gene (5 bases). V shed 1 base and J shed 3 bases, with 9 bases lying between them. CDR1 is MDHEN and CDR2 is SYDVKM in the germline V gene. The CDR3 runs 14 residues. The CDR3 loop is CASSLSYGEETQYF. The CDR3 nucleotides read TGTGCCAGCAGTTTATCTTACGGGGAAGAGACCCAGTACTTC.

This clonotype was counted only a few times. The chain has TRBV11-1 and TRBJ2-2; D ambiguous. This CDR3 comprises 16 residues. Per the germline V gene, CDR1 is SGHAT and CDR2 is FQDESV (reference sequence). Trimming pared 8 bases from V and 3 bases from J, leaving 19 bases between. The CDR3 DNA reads TGTGCCAGCGGACCCGGGCTGAGAAGGCACACCGGGGAGCTGTTTTTT. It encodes CASGPGLRRHTGELFF.

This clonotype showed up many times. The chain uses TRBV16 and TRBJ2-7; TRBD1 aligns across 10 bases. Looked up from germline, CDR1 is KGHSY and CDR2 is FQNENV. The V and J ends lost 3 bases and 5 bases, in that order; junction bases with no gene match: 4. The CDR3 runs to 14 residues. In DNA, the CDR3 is TGTGCCAGCAGCCACCTCGGGACAGGGGACGAGCAGTACTTC. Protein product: CASSHLGTGDEQYF.

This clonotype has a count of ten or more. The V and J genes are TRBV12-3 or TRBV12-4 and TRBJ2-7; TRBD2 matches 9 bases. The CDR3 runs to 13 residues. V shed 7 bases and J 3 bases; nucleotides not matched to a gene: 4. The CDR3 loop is CASTLAGDYEQYF. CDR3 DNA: TGTGCCAGCACCTTAGCGGGAGACTACGAGCAGTACTTC.

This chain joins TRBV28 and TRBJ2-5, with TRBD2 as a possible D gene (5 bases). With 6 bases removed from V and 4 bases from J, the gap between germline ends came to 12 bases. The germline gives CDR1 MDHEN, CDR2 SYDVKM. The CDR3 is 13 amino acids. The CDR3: CASRSTRPETQYF. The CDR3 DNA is TGTGCCAGCAGGTCCACTAGGCCAGAGACCCAGTACTTC.

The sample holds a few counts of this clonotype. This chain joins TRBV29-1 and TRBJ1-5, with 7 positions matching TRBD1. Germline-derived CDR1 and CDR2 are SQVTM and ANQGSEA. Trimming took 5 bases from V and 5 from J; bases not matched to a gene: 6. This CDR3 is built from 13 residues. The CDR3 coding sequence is TGCAGCGTTCCCGGCCAGGGGGATCAGCCCCAGCATTTT. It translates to CSVPGQGDQPQHF.

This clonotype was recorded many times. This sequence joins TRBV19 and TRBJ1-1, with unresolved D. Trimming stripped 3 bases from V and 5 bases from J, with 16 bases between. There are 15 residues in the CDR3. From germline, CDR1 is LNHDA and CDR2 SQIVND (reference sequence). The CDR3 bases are TGTGCCAGTAGTATTCACGGCGACCCGGGGACTGAAGCTTTCTTT. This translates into CASSIHGDPGTEAFF.

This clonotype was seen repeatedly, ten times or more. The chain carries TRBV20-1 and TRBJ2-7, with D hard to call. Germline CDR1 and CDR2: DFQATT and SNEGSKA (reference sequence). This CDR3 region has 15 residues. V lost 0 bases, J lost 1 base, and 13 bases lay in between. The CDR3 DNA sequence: TGCAGTGCTAGAGATACAGTGACACAATCCTACGAGCAGTACTTC. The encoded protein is CSARDTVTQSYEQYF.

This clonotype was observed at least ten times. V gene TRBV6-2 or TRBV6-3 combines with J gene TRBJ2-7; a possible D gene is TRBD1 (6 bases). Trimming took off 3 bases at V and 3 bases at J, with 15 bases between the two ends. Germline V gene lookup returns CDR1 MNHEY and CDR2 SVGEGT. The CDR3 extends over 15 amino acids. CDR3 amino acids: CASSYPQGNSYEQYF. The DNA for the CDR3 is TGTGCCAGCAGTTATCCACAGGGAAACAGCTACGAGCAGTACTTC.

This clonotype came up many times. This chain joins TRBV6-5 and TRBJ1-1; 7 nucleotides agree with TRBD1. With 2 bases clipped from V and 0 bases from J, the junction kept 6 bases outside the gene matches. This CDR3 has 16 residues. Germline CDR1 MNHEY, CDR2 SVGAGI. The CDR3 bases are TGTGCCAGCAGTTACCCGTCGACAGGGTTGAACACTGAAGCTTTCTTT. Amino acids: CASSYPSTGLNTEAFF.

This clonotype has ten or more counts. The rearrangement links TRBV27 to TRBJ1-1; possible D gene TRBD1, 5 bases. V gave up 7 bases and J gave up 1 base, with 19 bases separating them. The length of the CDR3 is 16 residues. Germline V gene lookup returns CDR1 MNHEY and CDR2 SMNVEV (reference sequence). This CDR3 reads CASTLLGVGPNTEAFF. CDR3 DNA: TGTGCCAGCACCCTATTAGGGGTTGGGCCGAACACTGAAGCTTTCTTT.

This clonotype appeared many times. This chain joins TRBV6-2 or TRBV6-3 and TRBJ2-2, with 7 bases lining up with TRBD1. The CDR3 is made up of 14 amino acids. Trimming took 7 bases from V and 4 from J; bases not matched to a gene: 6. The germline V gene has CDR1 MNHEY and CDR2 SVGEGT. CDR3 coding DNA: TGTGCCAGCACAAGGGACAGAACCACCGGGGAGCTGTTTTTT. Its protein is CASTRDRTTGELFF.

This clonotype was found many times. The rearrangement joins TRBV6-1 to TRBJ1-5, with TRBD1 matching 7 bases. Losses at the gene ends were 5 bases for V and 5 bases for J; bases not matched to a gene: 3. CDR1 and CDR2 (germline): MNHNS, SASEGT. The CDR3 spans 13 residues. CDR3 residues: CASSIQGDQPQHF. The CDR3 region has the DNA TGTGCCAGCAGTATCCAGGGGGATCAGCCCCAGCATTTT.